This entry is about one T cell receptor beta chain. The data belong to a study of PD-L1 blockade in urothelial cancer. Study overall: Treatment start was followed by blood analysis at 3 weeks (second dose) and again at 6 weeks.

The ends were cut back, 4 bases at V and 4 bases at J, with 17 bases in the middle. The CDR3 contains 17 residues. Looked up from germline, CDR1 is LGHNA and CDR2 is YNFKEQ. Specified time point: pretreatment peripheral blood. This table comes from immunoSEQ multiplex PCR, and its TCRdb copy is limited to in-frame clones, with some not included. Among tens of thousands of clones, around 84% were seen once, and the ten largest hold around 1.9%. The sample consisted of PBMCs, taken around atezolizumab (anti-PD-L1) treatment. The V gene is TRBV4-2, the J gene TRBJ2-6; D possibly corresponds to TRBD1 (6 bases). The receptor comes from a man aged 55 to 70 with urothelial cancer. Written as DNA, the CDR3 is TGTGCCAGCAGCCCTCCACAGGGAACGGCCGGGGCCAACGTCCTGACTTTC. Translated, it gives CASSPPQGTAGANVLTF.